One sample yielded the 26 T cell receptor beta chains listed below, sequenced in a study of molecular identifiers for immune sequencing clone quantification. TCRdb ran MiXCR on the PCR reads and lists one entry per CDR3 protein. The sample holds about 640,000 distinct CDR3 sequences, just under 20% seen once. Sequenced: naive CD8+ T cells from blood, with Jurkat cell RNA spiked in. Documented subset: FACS-sorted CD8+CD4-CCR7+CD45RA+ naive T cells. Receptor source: a human donor in good health. Some libraries in this study had Jurkat cell RNA spiked in.

Turning to this clonotype: A much bigger clone sits one base away, suggesting this may be a read error. This sequence joins TRBV9 and TRBJ1-3; D ambiguous. Germline CDR1 reads SGDLS; CDR2 reads YYNGEE. CDR3 length equals 15 residues. The CDR3 region has the DNA TGTGCCAGCAGCGTAGCTTACAGCACTGGAAACACCTTATATTTT. Translation gives CASSVAYSTGNTLYF.

This clonotype was seen many times. The chain links TRBV7-9 to TRBJ1-1; D ambiguous. There are 14 residues in the CDR3. V was pared by 2 bases and J by 0 bases, with 7 bases between. Per germline, CDR1 SEHNR and CDR2 FQNEAQ (reference sequence). CDR3 sequence (DNA): TGTGCCAGCAGCTTACCGGGCCTGAACACTGAAGCTTTCTTT. Protein: CASSLPGLNTEAFF.

This clonotype was recorded only once. A read error may produce the germline difference seen at one junction end. The rearrangement links TRBV5-6 to TRBJ2-5; no clear D gene. Per the germline V gene, CDR1 is SGHDT and CDR2 is YYEEEE. The CDR3 consists of 13 residues. In DNA form, the CDR3 reads TGCACCAGCAGCACAACGTACCAAGAGACCCAGTACTTC. Translating it yields CTSSTTYQETQYF.

This clonotype has only a few counts. The CDR3 loop is CASSLGQGGIYSNQPQHF. CDR3 coding DNA: TGCGCCAGCAGCCTAGGGCAGGGTGGGATTTATAGTAATCAGCCCCAGCATTTT. The chain links TRBV4-1 to TRBJ1-5, with D maybe TRBD1 (5 bases). Between the trimmed V and J ends, which lost 4 bases and 4 bases, there was a span of 23 bases. Germline V gene data show CDR1 as MGHRA and CDR2 as YSYEKL. This CDR3 contains 18 residues.

The chain uses TRBV7-9 and TRBJ2-1; TRBD1 aligns across 7 bases. The CDR3 loop spans 15 amino acids. Germline V gives CDR1 SEHNR, CDR2 FQNEAQ (reference sequence). Unmatched junction bases numbered 13, after V lost 5 bases and J lost 9 bases. The CDR3 DNA sequence: TGTGCCAGCAGCACAAACAGGGGAGCGGTAAGTGAGCAGTTCTTC. It encodes CASSTNRGAVSEQFF. The whole variable domain, filled in from reference TRBV7-9 and TRBJ2-1, reads DTGVSQNPRHKITKRGQNVTFRCDPISEHNRLYWYRQTLGQGPEFLTYFQNEAQLEKSRLLSDRFSAERPKGSFSTLEIQRTEQGDSAMYLCASSTNRGAVSEQFFGPGTRLTVL.

In its sample, this clonotype was seen many times. V usage is TRBV6-2 or TRBV6-3 and J usage is TRBJ1-2; the D is unclear. With 4 bases removed from V and 2 bases from J, the gap between germline ends came to 8 bases. The CDR3 consists of 13 residues. The germline CDR1 and CDR2 sequences are MNHEY and SVGEGT. CDR3 sequence reads: CASSFVENYGYTF. The CDR3 region has the DNA TGTGCCAGCAGTTTCGTCGAAAACTATGGCTACACCTTC.

This clonotype has a handful of counts. The rearrangement links TRBV7-9 to TRBJ2-1; 11 bases align to TRBD2. The V and J ends lost 3 bases and 8 bases, in that order; junction bases with no gene match: 6. This CDR3 contains 15 residues. The germline CDR1 and CDR2 sequences are SEHNR and FQNEAQ (reference sequence). CDR3 sequence reads: CASSFSGGARDEQFF. For the CDR3, the DNA is TGTGCCAGCAGCTTTAGCGGGGGGGCCCGGGATGAGCAGTTCTTC.

The CDR3 spells CASSPGDRGAYNEQFF. The CDR3 coding sequence is TGTGCCAGCAGTCCTGGGGACAGGGGCGCCTACAATGAGCAGTTCTTC. This chain links TRBV12-3 or TRBV12-4 with TRBJ2-1, with 10 bases fitting TRBD1. The CDR3 is made up of 16 amino acids. J lost 2 bases, V lost 5 bases, and 6 bases had no gene match.

This clonotype was seen repeatedly, ten times or more. The chain combines TRBV6-2 or TRBV6-3 with TRBJ1-5, with a weak D call TRBD1 (5 bases). In germline, CDR1 is MNHEY, CDR2 SVGEGT. The CDR3 extends over 16 amino acids. V was trimmed by 6 bases and J by 5 bases, leaving 20 bases between them. The CDR3 DNA reads TGTGCCAGCAGAAAACCCGACAGTCTGACTTATCAGCCCCAGCATTTT. It is translated as CASRKPDSLTYQPQHF.

This clonotype has a count of ten or more. This CDR3 is CASSPGQGAPYEQYF. In DNA, the CDR3 is TGCGCCAGCAGCCCCGGACAGGGGGCGCCTTACGAGCAGTACTTC. This chain joins TRBV4-1 and TRBJ2-7, with 11 bases that match TRBD1. The ends lost 4 bases at V and 4 bases at J; junction bases unmatched: 6. Germline loops: CDR1 MGHRA, CDR2 YSYEKL. This CDR3 is built from 15 residues.

This clonotype was detected many times. The chain uses TRBV6-5 and TRBJ2-2, with D possibly TRBD2 on 6 matching bases. From germline, CDR1 is MNHEY and CDR2 SVGAGI. The CDR3 is 16 amino acids. The V and J ends lost 2 bases and 7 bases respectively, with 17 bases between them. CDR3 nucleotide sequence: TGTGCCAGCAGTTACCCGCCGGGACTCCGGCGCGGGGAGCTGTTTTTT. It encodes CASSYPPGLRRGELFF.

This clonotype was counted many times. The chain is built from TRBV4-3 and TRBJ1-5; D unresolved. In germline, CDR1 is LGHNA, CDR2 YSLEER. The CDR3 loop spans 13 amino acids. Trimming removed 0 bases at V and 3 bases at J, with 3 bases between. CDR3 residues: CASSQDVNQPQHF. Here the CDR3 DNA reads TGCGCCAGCAGCCAAGATGTCAATCAGCCCCAGCATTTT.

Points on this clonotype: One junction end does not reproduce the germline sequence, and a read error may be involved. The CDR3 region has the DNA TGTGCCGGCAGTTTGGTGGCTTACGAGCAGTACTTC. This sequence encodes CAGSLVAYEQYF. V gene TRBV28 combines with J gene TRBJ2-7; D is uncertain. The length of the CDR3 is 12 residues. Per the germline V gene, CDR1 is MDHEN and CDR2 is SYDVKM.

The chain joins TRBV19 to TRBJ2-1; 9 bases match TRBD2. The germline V gene encodes CDR1 LNHDA and CDR2 SQIVND (reference sequence). J was trimmed by 7 bases and V by 4 bases; bases with no gene match: 8. The CDR3 length is 15 residues. CDR3 nucleotides: TGTGCCAGTAGTAAGTACTCTAGCGGGACTAATGAGCAGTTCTTC. It codes for CASSKYSSGTNEQFF.

On this clonotype: This sequence may be a read error, since a much larger clone differs from it by one base. This chain joins TRBV9 and TRBJ2-5, with D perhaps assigned TRBD1 or TRBD2 (5 bases each). CDR3 length: 15 amino acids. The germline V gene has CDR1 SGDLS and CDR2 YYNGEE. In nucleotides, the CDR3 is TGTGCCAGCAACGTATGGGACCTCCCGGAAGAGACCCAGTACTTC. Amino acid sequence: CASNVWDLPEETQYF.

This clonotype turned up a few times. This chain uses TRBV7-2 with TRBJ2-7; D unclear. Germline V gene data show CDR1 as SGHTA and CDR2 as FQGNSA. This CDR3 has 12 residues. V gave up 2 bases and J gave up 5 bases, with 7 bases separating them. Here the CDR3 reads CASSLPDDEQYF. Written as DNA, the CDR3 is TGTGCCAGCAGCTTACCAGACGACGAGCAGTACTTC.

Details on this clonotype: This may arise from a read error, as a much more abundant clone is one base away. The CDR3 ends on some other residue instead of the conserved phenylalanine or tryptophan, so this is likely a read error. This rearrangement joins TRBV5-6 to TRBJ2-3; 11 positions match TRBD2. V lost 5 bases to trimming and J lost 5 bases; unmatched junction nucleotides: 7. This CDR3 has 15 residues. Germline loops: CDR1 SGHDT, CDR2 YYEEEE. DNA for the CDR3: TGTGCCAGCAGTTTTAGCGGGGGGGCGGAAGATACGCAGTATCTT. Its protein product is CASSFSGGAEDTQYL.

This clonotype was counted at least ten times. V is TRBV12-3 or TRBV12-4 and J is TRBJ2-1, with D perhaps matching TRBD1 or TRBD2 (5 bases each). The germline V and J ends were trimmed by 5 bases and 3 bases, with 11 bases remaining between them. This CDR3 contains 14 residues. CDR3 sequence reads: CASSHGTNYNEQFF. The CDR3 coding sequence is TGTGCCAGCAGTCACGGGACCAACTACAATGAGCAGTTCTTC.

Note on this clonotype: It may be a read error: a sequence one base away is much more abundant. The chain carries TRBV20-1 and TRBJ2-7; TRBD2 might be the D (5 bases). Trimming shortened V by 5 bases and J by 3 bases, and 8 bases separated the two germline ends. This CDR3 region has 11 residues. The germline CDR1 and CDR2 sequences are DFQATT and SNEGSKA (reference sequence). CDR3 protein: CSAPLVYEQYF. The CDR3 bases are TGCAGTGCTCCACTAGTCTACGAGCAGTACTTC.

This clonotype was counted at least ten times. V gene TRBV30 combines with J gene TRBJ2-7; D remains unclear. Germline assignment: CDR1 GTSNPN and CDR2 SVGIG (reference sequence). The ends were cut back, 0 bases at V and 0 bases at J, with 6 bases in the middle. The CDR3 has 13 amino acids. CDR3 residues: CAWSVQSSYEQYF. The CDR3 nucleotides read TGTGCCTGGAGTGTACAGAGCTCCTACGAGCAGTACTTC.

This clonotype has more than one count but fewer than ten. V gene TRBV4-2 combines with J gene TRBJ2-5, with 8 bases fitting TRBD2. The CDR3 is made up of 16 amino acids. V was clipped by 4 bases and J by 2 bases; unmatched bases: 9. CDR1 is LGHNA, CDR2 YNFKEQ, per germline. As DNA, the CDR3 is TGTGCCAGCAGCCCACAGACGACTAGCGCGCAAGAGACCCAGTACTTC. Protein product: CASSPQTTSAQETQYF.

This clonotype was observed a handful of times. The chain is built from TRBV29-1 and TRBJ2-7; 7 nucleotides agree with TRBD2. The CDR3 spans 13 residues. Trimming cost V 5 bases and J 2 bases; bases outside gene matches: 6. Germline V gene lookup returns CDR1 SQVTM and CDR2 ANQGSEA. CDR3 DNA sequence: TGCAGCGTTATGCGGGGGTTAACCTACGAGCAGTACTTC. Encoded protein: CSVMRGLTYEQYF.

This clonotype occurred many times. Here the CDR3 reads CAGDSGKPQHF. CDR3 nucleotide sequence: TGTGCCGGGGATTCAGGGAAGCCCCAGCATTTT. The chain carries TRBV27 and TRBJ1-5; TRBD1 might be the D (5 bases). This CDR3 has 11 residues. Deletions cut 11 bases from V and 8 bases from J, with 13 bases between. The V gene's germline CDR1 is MNHEY and CDR2 SMNVEV (reference sequence).

This clonotype appeared many times. CDR3 region: CSAPIGVLAGVETQYF. CDR3 nucleotide sequence: TGCAGTGCCCCAATTGGGGTACTAGCGGGAGTTGAGACCCAGTACTTC. The rearrangement links TRBV20-1 to TRBJ2-5; 11 nucleotides align to TRBD2. The CDR3 has 16 residues. Germline lookup yields CDR1 DFQATT and CDR2 SNEGSKA (reference sequence). The V segment lost 6 bases and the J segment 5 bases; nucleotides outside the gene matches: 14.

This clonotype was counted many times. The J gene is TRBJ2-7, the V gene TRBV19; 8 bases are a match to TRBD2. V was pared by 3 bases and J by 7 bases, with 11 bases of the junction left unmatched. The CDR3 length is 15 residues. Germline V gene lookup returns CDR1 LNHDA and CDR2 SQIVND (reference sequence). CDR3 DNA: TGTGCCAGTAGTATTGAAGAAGCGGGAGCACGGGAGCAGTACTTC. Translated, it gives CASSIEEAGAREQYF. The full variable domain, rest sourced from reference TRBV19 and TRBJ2-7, is DGGITQSPKYLFRKEGQNVTLSCEQNLNHDAMYWYRQDPGQGLRLIYYSQIVNDFQKGDIAEGYSVSREKKESFPLTVTSAQKNPTAFYLCASSIEEAGAREQYFGPGTRLTVT.

This clonotype was recorded a few times. V and J are TRBV5-8 and TRBJ2-7; D may be TRBD2 (6 bases). V lost 1 base and J lost 2, with 10 bases in between. This CDR3 comprises 14 residues. The germline V gene encodes CDR1 SGHTS and CDR2 YDEGEE. CDR3 loop: CASSLRERTYEQYF. The CDR3 DNA sequence: TGTGCCAGCAGCTTGCGGGAGAGAACCTACGAGCAGTACTTC.